This is a list of T cell receptor beta chains from one sample in a study of CD8 T cells in Susac syndrome. TCRdb independently ran MiXCR on the immunoSEQ multiplex PCR reads; one entry per CDR3 protein. The profile shows some 120,000 distinct CDR3 sequences, about 96% of them singletons. The sequenced sample consisted of CD4+ T cells from PBMCs. These receptors were taken from a human donor in good health. Both conserved end residues are part of each CDR3. Each record gives: V gene, clone size, D gene, J gene, CDR3 protein, CDR3 DNA. D genes are given only for firm matches. A clone size is listed for some rows: how often the clone was seen (once, few, many), or a class if it is expanded.

>TRBV15|-|TRBD1|TRBJ1-2
CATRGQGANYGYTF
TGTGCCACCAGGGGACAGGGGGCTAACTATGGCTACACCTTC
>TRBV7-2|once|-|TRBJ2-3
CASSLASTDTQYF
TGTGCCAGCAGCTTAGCATCCACAGATACGCAGTATTTT
>TRBV3-1|-|TRBD2|TRBJ2-7
CASSQTGRVAYEQYF
TGTGCCAGCAGCCAGACCGGGAGGGTAGCCTACGAGCAGTACTTC
>TRBV29-1|once|-|TRBJ2-7
CSAKMYGGRNEQYF
TGCAGCGCCAAGATGTATGGGGGCCGAAACGAGCAGTACTTC
>TRBV28|-|-|TRBJ1-2
CASSFREEAGYTF
TGTGCCAGCAGTTTCAGGGAGGAGGCTGGCTACACCTTC
>TRBV5-1|-|TRBD1|TRBJ2-2
CASSMDRAGGELFF
TGCGCCAGCAGCATGGACAGGGCAGGCGGGGAGCTGTTTTTT
>TRBV2|-|TRBD1|TRBJ1-5
CASTRDRGMGQPQHF
TGTGCCAGCACGAGAGACAGGGGGATGGGTCAGCCCCAGCATTTT
>TRBV28|-|-|TRBJ2-7
CASSLAFPYEQYF
TGTGCCAGCAGTTTAGCTTTCCCCTACGAGCAGTACTTC
>TRBV5-4|-|TRBD2|TRBJ2-5
CASSQTLGLAVQETQYF
TGTGCCAGCAGTCAAACCCTCGGACTAGCAGTTCAGGAGACCCAGTACTTC
>TRBV23-1|-|-|TRBJ2-3
CASGGDRVTDTQYF
TGCGCCAGCGGAGGGGACCGAGTCACAGATACGCAGTATTTT
>TRBV7-2|-|TRBD1|TRBJ2-3
CASSTGGGDTQYF
TGTGCCAGCAGTACAGGGGGTGGAGATACGCAGTATTTT
>TRBV5-6|-|TRBD2|TRBJ2-3
CASSPGTSPLADTQYF
TGTGCCAGCAGCCCTGGGACTAGTCCCCTGGCAGATACGCAGTATTTT
>TRBV5-6|few|-|TRBJ2-2
CASSPGTGNTGELFF
TGTGCCAGCAGCCCCGGGACGGGAAACACCGGGGAGCTGTTTTTT
>TRBV3-1|-|-|TRBJ2-7
CASSQFYEQYF
TGTGCCAGCAGCCAGTTCTACGAGCAGTACTTC
>TRBV7-9|-|TRBD2|TRBJ2-3
CASSLLAGVGPDTQYF
TGTGCCAGCAGCCTACTAGCGGGAGTTGGCCCAGATACGCAGTATTTT
>TRBV5-6|-|-|TRBJ1-6
CASSREGGRTNSPLHF
TGTGCCAGCAGTCGGGAGGGGGGCCGGACGAATTCACCCCTCCACTTT
>TRBV19|few|-|TRBJ2-1
CASTGYNEQFF
TGTGCCAGTACCGGGTACAATGAGCAGTTCTTC
>TRBV7-2|-|TRBD2|TRBJ2-1
CASRLAGGTNEQFF
TGTGCCAGCAGACTAGCGGGAGGTACCAATGAGCAGTTCTTC
>TRBV29-1|-|-|TRBJ1-1
CSASGQMNTEAFF
TGCAGCGCATCGGGACAAATGAACACTGAAGCTTTCTTT
>TRBV28|-|-|TRBJ1-1
CASSVPGHLNTEAFF
TGTGCCAGCAGCGTCCCGGGACACCTCAACACTGAAGCTTTCTTT
>TRBV14|few|-|TRBJ1-1
CASSQVGNTEAFF
TGTGCCAGCAGCCAAGTTGGGAACACTGAAGCTTTCTTT
>TRBV30|-|-|TRBJ1-1
CAWSSVPMNTEAFF
TGTGCCTGGAGTAGCGTCCCGATGAACACTGAAGCTTTCTTT
>TRBV18|-|TRBD2|TRBJ2-2
CASSPGLAGANTGELFF
TGTGCCAGCTCACCTGGACTAGCGGGAGCGAACACCGGGGAGCTGTTTTTT
>TRBV27|once|-|TRBJ2-5
CASSFGGWETQYF
TGTGCCAGCAGTTTTGGGGGCTGGGAGACCCAGTACTTC
>TRBV4-2|-|-|TRBJ1-5
CASSQEVSYSNQPQHF
TGTGCCAGCAGCCAAGAAGTTAGTTATAGCAATCAGCCCCAGCATTTT
>TRBV6-5|-|-|TRBJ1-5
CASSYSGVADHPQHF
TGTGCCAGCAGTTACTCAGGGGTGGCGGATCACCCCCAGCATTTT
>TRBV28|-|-|TRBJ2-7
CASSLSGGFPPYGQYF
TGTGCCAGCAGTCTCTCAGGCGGGTTCCCCCCCTATGGGCAGTACTTC
>TRBV3-1|-|-|TRBJ1-5
CASSQDYGNQPQHF
TGTGCCAGCAGCCAAGATTACGGCAATCAGCCCCAGCATTTT
>TRBV5-1|-|-|TRBJ2-3
CASSLVAPPADTQYF
TGCGCCAGCAGCTTGGTAGCGCCTCCCGCAGATACGCAGTATTTT
>TRBV3-1|-|-|TRBJ2-6
CASSLALRANVLTF
TGTGCCAGCAGCCTAGCCCTCAGGGCCAACGTCCTGACTTTC
>TRBV20-1|-|TRBD1|TRBJ2-7
CSARGDRGEQYF
TGCAGTGCTAGGGGGGACAGGGGCGAGCAGTACTTC
>TRBV9|-|-|TRBJ1-3
CASSPQTAGNTIYF
TGTGCCAGCAGCCCTCAGACAGCTGGAAACACCATATATTTT
>TRBV6-5|-|TRBD2|TRBJ2-7
CASSYKASGAYEQYF
TGTGCCAGCAGTTACAAGGCTAGCGGGGCCTACGAGCAGTACTTC
>TRBV28|-|-|TRBJ2-4
CASNFRVAKNIQYF
TGTGCCAGCAACTTCAGGGTCGCCAAAAACATTCAGTACTTC
>TRBV30|once|-|TRBJ2-5
CAWSAAGTGKETQYF
TGTGCCTGGAGTGCAGCCGGGACTGGGAAAGAGACCCAGTACTTC
>TRBV28|-|-|TRBJ2-2
CASSHPRAGLTGELFF
TGTGCCAGCAGTCACCCTAGGGCGGGATTGACCGGGGAGCTGTTTTTT
>TRBV15|-|-|TRBJ2-1
CATPGRSSYNEQFF
TGTGCCACGCCGGGCCGAAGCTCCTACAATGAGCAGTTCTTC
>TRBV12-3/TRBV12-4|-|-|TRBJ2-7
CASSFGGRYEQYF
TGTGCCAGCTCATTCGGAGGCCGCTACGAGCAGTACTTC
>TRBV12-3/TRBV12-4|-|TRBD2|TRBJ2-2
CASSPGLAGITGELFF
TGTGCCAGCAGTCCCGGACTAGCGGGGATAACCGGGGAGCTGTTTTTT
>TRBV15|-|-|TRBJ2-6
CATRTHGGANVLTF
TGTGCCACCCGGACCCATGGTGGGGCCAACGTCCTGACTTTC
>TRBV3-1|-|TRBD2|TRBJ2-5
CASSRSRSGREQETQYF
TGTGCCAGCAGCCGCAGCCGGAGCGGGAGGGAACAAGAGACCCAGTACTTC
>TRBV29-1|-|-|TRBJ1-1
CSVEQGRDTEAFF
TGCAGCGTTGAACAGGGTAGGGACACTGAAGCTTTCTTT
>TRBV3-1|-|-|TRBJ2-3
CASSQVTDTRYF
TGTGCCAGCAGCCAAGTCACAGATACGCGGTATTTT
>TRBV5-1|once|TRBD1|TRBJ2-7
CASSPDAGGYEQYF
TGCGCCAGCAGCCCGGACGCAGGGGGCTACGAGCAGTACTTC
>TRBV5-4|-|-|TRBJ2-7
CASSRDGDEQYF
TGTGCCAGCAGTCGGGATGGGGACGAGCAGTACTTC
>TRBV7-4|-|-|TRBJ1-2
CASRRGLSYGYTF
TGTGCATCCCGGCGGGGCCTTTCCTATGGCTACACCTTC
>TRBV18|-|-|TRBJ2-7
CASSRQSSYEQYF
TGTGCCAGCTCACGACAGAGCTCCTACGAGCAGTACTTC
>TRBV4-1|-|TRBD2|TRBJ2-5
CASSQGLAERQETQYF
TGCGCCAGCAGCCAAGGTCTAGCGGAGAGGCAAGAGACCCAGTACTTC
>TRBV18|-|-|TRBJ1-4
CASSAQGSANEKLFF
TGTGCCAGCTCTGCGCAGGGAAGCGCTAATGAAAAACTGTTTTTT
>TRBV29-1|-|TRBD1|TRBJ2-3
CSASGTGVTDTQYF
TGCAGCGCATCCGGGACAGGGGTCACAGATACGCAGTATTTT
>TRBV5-4|-|-|TRBJ2-7
CASSPGPSFAEQYF
TGTGCCAGCAGCCCTGGACCCAGTTTCGCCGAGCAGTACTTC
>TRBV7-2|-|-|TRBJ2-7
CASSLGFNEQYF
TGTGCCAGCAGCTTAGGGTTTAACGAGCAGTACTTC
>TRBV11-2|-|TRBD2|TRBJ2-5
CASSLGLAGGGETQYF
TGTGCCAGCAGCTTAGGACTAGCGGGAGGTGGGGAGACCCAGTACTTC
>TRBV7-9|-|-|TRBJ1-2
CASSLAGRRGGYGYTF
TGTGCCAGCAGCTTAGCCGGTCGCAGGGGAGGGTATGGCTACACCTTC
>TRBV14|once|-|TRBJ1-2
CASSQLINYGYTF
TGTGCCAGCAGCCAATTGATTAACTATGGCTACACCTTC
>TRBV4-1|-|TRBD1|TRBJ2-3
CASSQQQGGTDTQYF
TGCGCCAGCAGCCAACAGCAGGGGGGCACAGATACGCAGTATTTT
>TRBV6-6|-|-|TRBJ2-1
CASSYLDEQFF
TGTGCCAGCAGTTACTTGGATGAGCAGTTCTTC